This T cell receptor (beta chain) is from a study of blood T cell repertoires in COVID-19. Turning to the study itself: The origin of the acute and convalescent COVID-19 samples was the United States, Italy and Spain. PBMCs, B-cell-depleted T cells, or T cells were the source of the cDNA or gDNA that made up the material.

Measured with immunoSEQ multiplex PCR; TCRdb has only the in-frame clones, and not every one. The table shows 200,000 or so clones, with 82% occurring only once. Germline lookup yields CDR1 ENHRY and CDR2 SYGVKD. The CDR3 covers 15 residues. V lost 6 bases, J lost 7 bases, and 11 bases stayed unmatched. The source of this sequence is a human donor with acute or convalescent COVID-19. The donor label of this sample is uncertain. The sample taken for sequencing was peripheral blood. This chain connects TRBV10-3 to TRBJ2-2; 7 nucleotides align to TRBD2. CDR3 amino acids: CAIRSDYSGGGELFF. Here the CDR3 DNA reads TGTGCCATCAGATCGGACTATTCGGGGGGCGGGGAGCTGTTTTTT.